This TCR beta chain was identified in a study of cytomegalovirus exposure and HLA in healthy donors. Overall study results and limits: Sequences of the TCR beta chain were said to predict the HLA-A and HLA-B alleles of most subjects accurately.

A multiplex PCR was run with 60 Vbeta primers and 13 Jbeta primers. TCRdb's copy holds only in-frame clones and misses some; the assay was immunoSEQ multiplex PCR. The profile shows roughly 34,000 clones, 65% to 70% of them singletons. As regards this clone: Its antigen is unknown.

Material for sequencing was PBMCs. This TCR came from a man between 35 and 55 years old in good health and CMV-seropositive.

CDR3 coding DNA: TGTGCCAGCAGCTTGGTGGGGGACTACCAAGAGACCCAGTACTTC. Protein sequence: CASSLVGDYQETQYF. The rearrangement uses TRBV5-4 and TRBJ2-5, with D perhaps TRBD2 (6 bases). Per germline, CDR1 SGHNT and CDR2 YYREEE (reference sequence). V was trimmed by 0 bases and J by 0 bases, leaving 9 bases between them. The CDR3 has 15 amino acids.